Below are 21 T cell receptor beta chains sequenced from a single sample in a study of shared clonotypes between healthy human individuals. The table came from immunoSEQ multiplex PCR; TCRdb's copy has only in-frame clones and leaves some out. The table records approximately 2.1 million clones, about 92% of them present only once. The sample comprised naive CD4+ T cells from PBMCs. Subset noted: CD45RA+ positively selected. These receptors were collected from a man aged 18 to 29 in good health. Some clones in this sample may be carry-over from other donors' samples.

V is TRBV18 and J is TRBJ2-7; tentatively, D is TRBD1 (5 bases). Germline V gene data show CDR1 as KGHSH and CDR2 as LQKENI. CDR3 length: 15 residues. Trimming removed 6 bases from V and 2 bases from J, with 17 bases in between. CDR3 sequence: CASSSGLPPAYEQYF. The CDR3 DNA reads as TGTGCCAGCTCGTCAGGGTTACCACCAGCCTACGAGCAGTACTTC.

V usage is TRBV2 and J usage is TRBJ2-3; 7 nucleotides match TRBD1. Germline V gene sequence: CDR1 SNHLY, CDR2 FYNNEI. Trimming removed 5 bases from V and 2 bases from J; junction bases left unmatched: 19. This CDR3 region has 19 residues. CDR3 bases: TGTGCCAGCAGTCTGACAAGTTACCGGGACAGAAAAGACACAGATACGCAGTATTTT. Its protein product is CASSLTSYRDRKDTDTQYF.

The chain links TRBV20-1 to TRBJ1-2; TRBD1 is a possible D gene (5 bases). Between the trimmed V and J ends, which lost 8 bases and 8 bases, there was a span of 15 bases. The germline V gene has CDR1 DFQATT and CDR2 SNEGSKA (reference sequence). The CDR3 has 11 residues. In DNA form, the CDR3 reads TGCAGTACGCGAACCGGGGGGGGCTACACCTTC. It translates to CSTRTGGGYTF.

This rearrangement joins TRBV5-1 to TRBJ2-3, with D possibly matching TRBD1 (6 bases). Germline V CDR1 and CDR2: SGHRS, YFSETQ. This CDR3 contains 15 residues. V was cut by 4 bases and J by 1 base, with 13 bases left in between. CDR3 protein: CASSLQGFGTDTQYF. The CDR3 DNA sequence: TGCGCCAGCAGCCTACAGGGATTTGGCACAGATACGCAGTATTTT.

This rearrangement joins TRBV6-5 to TRBJ1-3, with TRBD1 as a possible D gene (5 bases). The V gene's germline CDR1 is MNHEY and CDR2 SVGAGI. The CDR3 extends over 16 amino acids. With 0 bases removed from V and 0 bases from J, the gap between germline ends came to 9 bases. For the CDR3, the DNA is TGTGCCAGCAGTTACTCGGGACCGGTCTCTGGAAACACCATATATTTT. It yields the protein CASSYSGPVSGNTIYF.

As regards this clone: Within the sample, other DNA sequences also encode this same CDR3. This chain links TRBV30 with TRBJ2-2, with D uncertain. Germline V gene lookup returns CDR1 GTSNPN and CDR2 SVGIG (reference sequence). The CDR3 runs 13 residues. The ends were cut back, 3 bases at V and 2 bases at J, with 7 bases in the middle. In DNA, the CDR3 is TGTGCCTGGAGGACTCTAAACACCGGGGAGCTGTTTTTT. It specifies CAWRTLNTGELFF.

J is TRBJ1-3 and V is TRBV7-9; the D is unclear. Trimming took off 5 bases at V and 2 bases at J, with 13 bases between the two ends. CDR1 is SEHNR, CDR2 FQNEAQ, per germline (reference sequence). The CDR3 has 15 amino acids. The CDR3 is CASSQQVGAGNTIYF. The CDR3 coding sequence is TGTGCCAGCAGCCAGCAGGTGGGCGCTGGAAACACCATATATTTT.

The genes are TRBV2 and TRBJ1-1; 12 bases align to TRBD1. The CDR3 is made up of 16 amino acids. Germline V gene lookup returns CDR1 SNHLY and CDR2 FYNNEI. V was clipped by 7 bases and J by 0 bases; unmatched bases: 6. The CDR3 DNA reads TGTGCCAGCAATCGGGGACAGGGGGCCTTGAACACTGAAGCTTTCTTT. Translating it yields CASNRGQGALNTEAFF.

Details on this clone: Different DNA sequences within this sample yield the same CDR3. The rearrangement joins TRBV5-1 to TRBJ2-1, with a weak D call TRBD1 (5 bases). V lost 0 bases to trimming and J lost 4 bases, with 8 bases between them. The germline gives CDR1 SGHRS, CDR2 YFSETQ. The CDR3 runs to 14 residues. The CDR3 protein is CASSLGRDYNEQFF. CDR3 nucleotides: TGCGCCAGCAGCTTGGGCAGGGATTACAATGAGCAGTTCTTC.

This clone was found a few times. Other nucleotide sequences from this sample produce the same CDR3. V is TRBV19 and J is TRBJ1-1; no reliable D call. The CDR3 has 10 residues. The V and J ends lost 6 bases and 4 bases respectively, with 3 bases between them. Germline CDR1 LNHDA, CDR2 SQIVND (reference sequence). The DNA for the CDR3 is TGTGCCAGTAGAGGCACTGAAGCTTTCTTT. Translating it yields CASRGTEAFF.

The CDR3 DNA follows: TGTGCCAGCAGCTTAGATCCCGGGGCGGGAGGGCGGAATGAGCAGTTCTTC. Its translation is CASSLDPGAGGRNEQFF. The rearrangement uses TRBV11-2 and TRBJ2-1; TRBD2 matches at 9 bases. With 0 bases clipped from V and 7 bases from J, the junction kept 10 bases outside the gene matches. Germline values: CDR1 SGHAT, CDR2 FQNNGV. CDR3 length equals 17 residues.

The chain is built from TRBV7-2 and TRBJ1-2; D call uncertain. The germline CDR1 and CDR2 sequences are SGHTA and FQGNSA. CDR3 length: 13 residues. V lost 2 bases to trimming and J lost 1 base, with 5 bases between them. CDR3 in DNA: TGTGCCAGCAGCTTATGGGTTAACTATGGCTACACCTTC. It encodes CASSLWVNYGYTF.

This sequence joins TRBV18 and TRBJ2-7; possible D gene TRBD1, 5 bases. This CDR3 comprises 14 residues. CDR1 and CDR2 from the germline V gene are KGHSH and LQKENI. With 0 bases removed from V and 4 bases from J, the gap between germline ends came to 10 bases. CDR3 bases: TGTGCCAGCTCACCACCGTGGCAGGGTTACGAGCAGTACTTC. Its translation is CASSPPWQGYEQYF.

This chain joins TRBV4-2 and TRBJ1-1; a possible D gene is TRBD1 (6 bases). The germline V gene has CDR1 LGHNA and CDR2 YNFKEQ. The V gene lost 2 bases and the J gene lost 1 base, with 14 bases spanning the gap. This CDR3 has 16 residues. The CDR3 spells CASSQPGGNTNTEAFF. The CDR3 DNA reads as TGTGCCAGCAGCCAACCCGGGGGCAACACGAACACTGAAGCTTTCTTT.

The chain couples TRBV5-1 to TRBJ1-1; TRBD1 matches at 7 bases. Germline assignment: CDR1 SGHRS and CDR2 YFSETQ. The CDR3 covers 16 residues. The J segment lost 2 bases and the V segment lost 3 bases, leaving 10 bases of the junction unmatched. CDR3 in DNA: TGCGCCAGCAGCTCCTCCGGGACAGCCTTTAACACTGAAGCTTTCTTT. Translated, it gives CASSSSGTAFNTEAFF. Full variable domain (outside the CDR3, taken from reference TRBV5-1 and TRBJ1-1): KAGVTQTPRYLIKTRGQQVTLSCSPISGHRSVSWYQQTPGQGLQFLFEYFSETQRNKGNFPGRFSGRQFSNSRSEMNVSTLELGDSALYLCASSSSGTAFNTEAFFGQGTRLTVV.

V and J are TRBV6-6 and TRBJ2-1, with D possibly called TRBD1 or TRBD2 (5 bases each). The V gene lost 5 bases and the J gene lost 9 bases, with 11 bases spanning the gap. The CDR3 has 12 amino acids. Germline-derived CDR1 and CDR2 are MNHNY and SVGAGI (reference sequence). CDR3 in DNA: TGTGCCAGCAGTCCCCGGGGCCTTGAGCAGTTCTTC. Its translation is CASSPRGLEQFF.

V usage is TRBV2 and J usage is TRBJ1-1; D gene unclear. This CDR3 is 14 amino acids long. Per germline, CDR1 SNHLY and CDR2 FYNNEI. Trimming took off 4 bases at V and 5 bases at J, with 14 bases between the two ends. The CDR3 loop reads CASSVERAETEAFF. The CDR3 DNA is TGTGCCAGCAGTGTGGAGCGGGCGGAGACTGAAGCTTTCTTT.

Concerning this clone itself: Other DNA sequences within the sample encode an identical CDR3. This chain joins TRBV28 and TRBJ1-5; D is ambiguous. V gave up 3 bases and J gave up 7 bases, with 4 bases separating them. Germline lookup yields CDR1 MDHEN and CDR2 SYDVKM. The CDR3 consists of 11 residues. The CDR3 sequence: CASSFDQPQHF. In DNA, the CDR3 is TGTGCCAGCAGTTTTGACCAGCCCCAGCATTTT.

Comments on this clone: The sample holds other DNA sequences that translate to the same CDR3. The chain couples TRBV5-1 to TRBJ1-1; no clear D gene. Germline CDR1 reads SGHRS; CDR2 reads YFSETQ. The CDR3 sequence is 13 residues long. V dropped 2 bases and J dropped 1 base, with 6 bases sitting between them. The CDR3 region is CASSFGKNTEAFF. In nucleotides, the CDR3 is TGCGCCAGCAGCTTCGGTAAGAACACTGAAGCTTTCTTT.

This chain links TRBV6-1 with TRBJ2-7, with TRBD1 identical over 7 bases. After removal of 6 bases from V and 4 bases from J, the junction contained 9 bases not matched to a gene. The CDR3 totals 14 residues. Germline lookup yields CDR1 MNHNS and CDR2 SASEGT. DNA of the CDR3: TGTGCCAGCAGCGCCGGGACAGCACTATACGAGCAGTACTTC. Residues: CASSAGTALYEQYF.

The rearrangement links TRBV9 to TRBJ1-1; no reliable D call. Germline V gene data show CDR1 as SGDLS and CDR2 as YYNGEE. Trimming removed 4 bases from V and 3 bases from J, with 7 bases in between. This CDR3 has 12 amino acids. As DNA, the CDR3 is TGTGCCAGCAGCAGGGAAGACACTGAAGCTTTCTTT. Translating gives CASSREDTEAFF.